These T cell receptor beta chains were read from a single sample in a study of memory CD8 T cells in hepatitis C reinfection. Libraries were prepared by immunoSEQ multiplex PCR; TCRdb keeps only in-frame clonotypes and omits some of them. The sample carries 50,000 or so clones, roughly 91% recorded once. The material sequenced was naive CD8+ T cells sorted from blood. The origin of the receptors is a man between 18 and 35 years old with hepatitis C virus infection. CDR3s include the opening cysteine and the closing phenylalanine or tryptophan. The D gene is left open where the match is weak. Clone size appears in some rows only: once, few, many, or a class for an expanded clone.

clone size,J gene,V gene,D gene,CDR3 DNA,CDR3 protein
.,TRBJ2-3,TRBV7-9,.,TGTGCCAGCAGCTTTACTACCAGGGGTAGGCGTAGCACAGATACGCAGTATTTT,CASSFTTRGRRSTDTQYF
once,TRBJ2-7,TRBV27,TRBD2,TGTGCCAGCAGTTTTAGCGGGAGGGTCTACGAGCAGTACTTC,CASSFSGRVYEQYF
.,TRBJ2-1,TRBV11-2,.,TGTGCCAGCAGCTTACCTCTTAATGAGCAGTTCTTC,CASSLPLNEQFF
.,TRBJ2-3,TRBV6-1,TRBD1,TGTGCCAGCAGTCCACAGGGGGCCGTGACAGATACGCAGTATTTT,CASSPQGAVTDTQYF
.,TRBJ1-4,TRBV28,.,TGTGCCAGCAGCCTCCCTACAGGAGGGGAAAAACTGTTTTTT,CASSLPTGGEKLFF
.,TRBJ2-1,TRBV7-9,.,TGTGCCAGCAGCGGGGGCCCCGGGGAGCAGTACAATGAGCAGTTCTTC,CASSGGPGEQYNEQFF
once,TRBJ2-3,TRBV7-7,.,TGTGCTAGCAGCTTAACCGGGACTAGCACAGATACGCAGTATTTT,CASSLTGTSTDTQYF
.,TRBJ2-1,TRBV5-6,TRBD1,TGTGCCAGCAGGCAATCCGGGACAGCCTTTTACAATGAGCAGTTCTTC,CASRQSGTAFYNEQFF
.,TRBJ2-3,TRBV7-9,.,TGTGCCAGCAGCCGCTCCGCCGACAGGTTTAAAGCAGATACGCAGTATTTT,CASSRSADRFKADTQYF
.,TRBJ2-1,TRBV7-9,TRBD2,TGTGCCAGCAGCCCACTAGCGGGAGGGGTGGGTGAGCAGTTCTTC,CASSPLAGGVGEQFF
.,TRBJ2-1,TRBV19,TRBD2,TGTGCCAGTAGTATAGCGGGCGGGGGGTACAATGAGCAGTTCTTC,CASSIAGGGYNEQFF
.,TRBJ2-7,TRBV28,.,TGTGCCAGCAGTTTACTCTACGAGCAGTACTTC,CASSLLYEQYF
once,TRBJ2-3,TRBV28,TRBD2,TGTGCCAGCAGTGGAACACTAGCGGGACTAGATACGCAGTATTTT,CASSGTLAGLDTQYF